This T cell receptor beta chain was retrieved from a study of cytomegalovirus exposure and HLA in healthy donors (dated by TCRdb to the late 2010s). Regarding the research as a whole: According to a later analysis, the roughly 130 validation repertoires were produced on the same platform as the 700 or so repertoires of the first cohort. The study aimed to test whether cataloging public T cell receptors could reveal signatures of past pathogen exposure. A separate validation cohort of approximately 120 different subjects was used in addition to the 666-subject first cohort. High-throughput TCR immunosequencing, statistical association of individual TCRs with disease status, and machine learning were combined to predict cytomegalovirus infection status. Summary of the overall study and its limitations: All 120 or so repertoires were used to score co-occurrence in the validation cohort in a later analysis, because that analysis had no HLA typing for the cohort. A few of the identified cytomegalovirus-associated TCR beta chains were confirmed in vitro to be specific for cytomegalovirus antigens. In both the original and validation cohorts, the classifier was reported to diagnose cytomegalovirus status with high specificity and sensitivity. In a later analysis, TCRs clustered in the first cohort were found to also tend to co-occur in the 120 or so validation repertoires, with approximately 95% of cluster scores above 0. It was suggested by the authors that the approach could potentially be generalized to other disease states and immunological phenotypes. A total of roughly 160 TCR beta chains were listed by the study as associated with cytomegalovirus. Across donors, most TCR sequences were observed very rarely, whereas some public TCRs were present in many individuals.

The library was generated by the immunoSEQ multiplex PCR assay. The authors processed their data as follows. A statistical classification framework was built to diagnose cytomegalovirus status from the catalog of TCR beta chain sequences. TCRdb holds this immuneACCESS table with in-frame rearrangements only. Some clones are missing; in checked studies, unresolved V genes explain under half, and the rest has no known cause. V and J calls and clone size are given by that table; D and trimming were obtained from the DNA. Recorded for this sample are under 250,000 clones; less than 85% of them occurred a single time. Jointly, the top ten make up 4.5% to 7% of the sample. In the germline V gene (reference sequence), CDR1 corresponds to SEHNR and CDR2 to FQNEAQ. The V and J ends are trimmed by 3 bases and 1 base, leaving 6 bases between them. Reading from cysteine to phenylalanine, the CDR3 counts 13 amino acids. CDR3 DNA is the only sequence kept; it has 39 bases, read in frame from the first base.

To note about this clone: Its antigen is not yet known. Base qualities are not recorded, but no much larger clone differs from it by a single base.

The donors belonged to the validation cohort of over a hundred subjects, which was separate from the 666-subject first cohort. This clonotype originated in a woman aged 18-29 years in good health and CMV-seronegative. Material: PBMCs. Here the chain combines TRBV7-9 and TRBJ1-1; no D gene is confidently identified. CDR3 protein: CASSFAENTEAFF. The nucleotide sequence is TGTGCCAGCAGCTTCGCAGAGAACACTGAAGCTTTCTTT.